One sample yielded the 29 T cell receptor beta chains listed below, sequenced in a study of PD-L1 blockade in urothelial cancer. Repertoires were generated with immunoSEQ multiplex PCR, while TCRdb's copy carries only in-frame clones and drops some. Among around 40,000 clones listed, roughly 89% were seen once. Sequenced here: PBMCs, sampled around atezolizumab (anti-PD-L1) treatment. These receptors came from a man between 60 and 75 years old with urothelial cancer.

The genes are TRBV4-3 and TRBJ1-5; the D is unclear. The CDR3 consists of 17 residues. The V end was cut by 0 bases, the J end by 3 bases, with 15 bases between. Germline-derived CDR1 and CDR2 are LGHNA and YSLEER. As DNA, the CDR3 is TGCGCCAGCAGCCAAGAAATAGCCCTGCAAGACAATCAGCCCCAGCATTTT. It encodes CASSQEIALQDNQPQHF.

This chain uses TRBV6-1 with TRBJ1-1; 8 bases match TRBD1. V dropped 3 bases and J dropped 8; count of bases not matched to a gene: 5. This CDR3 has 13 residues. CDR1 is MNHNS and CDR2 is SASEGT in the germline V gene. CDR3 in amino acids: CASSDGQGAEAFF. In DNA form, the CDR3 reads TGTGCCAGCAGTGACGGTCAGGGGGCCGAAGCTTTCTTT.

This chain uses TRBV5-4 with TRBJ2-2; 7 positions agree with TRBD2. With 0 bases clipped from V and 7 bases from J, the junction kept 12 bases outside the gene matches. Germline CDR1 reads SGHNT; CDR2 reads YYREEE (reference sequence). The length of the CDR3 is 17 residues. Here the CDR3 reads CASSLGGGGPRNGELFF. CDR3 coding DNA: TGTGCCAGCAGCTTGGGTGGGGGAGGGCCGAGAAACGGGGAGCTGTTTTTT. Based on the CDR3 plus reference TRBV5-4 and TRBJ2-2, the full variable domain is ETGVTQSPTHLIKTRGQQVTLRCSSQSGHNTVSWYQQALGQGPQFIFQYYREEENGRGNFPPRFSGLQFPNYSSELNVNALELDDSALYLCASSLGGGGPRNGELFFGEGSRLTVL.

This clone was found once. The chain joins TRBV12-5 to TRBJ2-5; D perhaps matches TRBD1 (6 bases). V dropped 2 bases and J dropped 3 bases, with 7 bases sitting between them. The CDR3 spans 13 residues. In germline, CDR1 is LGHNT, CDR2 FRNRAP. Here the CDR3 reads CASGLSGEETQYF. The CDR3 coding sequence is TGTGCTAGTGGTTTGTCAGGGGAAGAGACCCAGTACTTC. Looking up the rest from reference TRBV12-5 and TRBJ2-5 gives the full variable domain: DARVTQTPRHKVTEMGQEVTMRCQPILGHNTVFWYRQTMMQGLELLAYFRNRAPLDDSGMPKDRFSAEMPDATLATLKIQPSEPRDSAVYFCASGLSGEETQYFGPGTRLLVL.

CDR3 sequence: CAWSGVWGGEQYF. CDR3 nucleotide sequence: TGTGCCTGGAGTGGGGTATGGGGGGGCGAGCAGTACTTC. The chain joins TRBV30 to TRBJ2-7; 7 positions match TRBD2. V trimming: 1 base; J trimming: 6 bases; junction bases outside the gene matches: 6. Germline CDR1 reads GTSNPN; CDR2 reads SVGIG (reference sequence). There are 13 residues in the CDR3. The full variable domain, with the rest looked up from reference TRBV30 and TRBJ2-7, is SQTIHQWPATLVQPVGSPLSLECTVEGTSNPNLYWYRQAAGRGLQLLFYSVGIGQISSEVPQNLSASRPQDRQFILSSKKLLLSDSGFYLCAWSGVWGGEQYFGPGTRLTVT.

This clone came up once. The V call is TRBV18, the J call TRBJ2-7; possible D gene TRBD2, 6 bases. The germline V gene has CDR1 KGHSH and CDR2 LQKENI. Between the trimmed V and J ends, which lost 3 bases and 3 bases, there was a span of 6 bases. The CDR3 consists of 12 residues. In DNA, the CDR3 is TGTGCCAGCTCACCGGAGGGCTACGAGCAGTACTTC. This encodes CASSPEGYEQYF. The full variable domain, rest sourced from reference TRBV18 and TRBJ2-7, is NAGVMQNPRHLVRRRGQEARLRCSPMKGHSHVYWYRQLPEEGLKFMVYLQKENIIDESGMPKERFSAEFPKEGPSILRIQQVVRGDSAAYFCASSPEGYEQYFGPGTRLTVT.

The chain recombines TRBV5-4 with TRBJ2-3, with 11 bases that match TRBD2. Germline lookup yields CDR1 SGHNT and CDR2 YYREEE (reference sequence). Unmatched junction bases numbered 9, after V lost 4 bases and J lost 2 bases. This CDR3 contains 17 residues. This CDR3 is CASSGPLAGGPTDTQYF. The CDR3 bases are TGTGCCAGCAGCGGACCCCTAGCGGGGGGTCCCACAGATACGCAGTATTTT.

The gene calls are TRBV29-1 and TRBJ2-7; the D gene is possibly TRBD2 (6 bases). Germline V gene lookup returns CDR1 SQVTM and CDR2 ANQGSEA. V shed 5 bases and J shed 7 bases, with 18 bases lying between them. The CDR3 spans 13 residues. In DNA form, the CDR3 reads TGCAGCGTTCGCCAGGCTGGGGCGGGAGAGCAGTACTTC. It codes for CSVRQAGAGEQYF.

The chain recombines TRBV6-1 with TRBJ1-2; 8 positions agree with TRBD1. CDR3 length: 13 amino acids. Losses at the gene ends were 6 bases for V and 3 bases for J; bases not matched to a gene: 3. Per germline, CDR1 MNHNS and CDR2 SASEGT. CDR3 loop: CASSLTGDYGYTF. The CDR3 DNA reads as TGTGCCAGCAGCCTGACAGGGGACTATGGCTACACCTTC.

V gene TRBV5-1 combines with J gene TRBJ2-7, with TRBD1 identical over 10 bases. This CDR3 contains 12 residues. Losses at the gene ends were 5 bases for V and 11 bases for J; bases not matched to a gene: 7. Germline lookup yields CDR1 SGHRS and CDR2 YFSETQ. CDR3: CASRTPGTGEYF. The DNA for the CDR3 is TGCGCCAGCAGAACCCCTGGGACAGGGGAGTACTTC.

J is TRBJ1-5 and V is TRBV4-3; D ambiguous. The CDR3 is 14 residues long. CDR1 is LGHNA and CDR2 is YSLEER in the germline V gene. Trimming pared 1 base from V and 7 bases from J, leaving 11 bases between. DNA of the CDR3: TGCGCCAGCAGCCAAGGAAGGGAGACACAGCCCCAGCATTTT. It yields the protein CASSQGRETQPQHF.

The genes are TRBV6-1 and TRBJ1-3, with TRBD1 matching 7 bases. The germline V gene has CDR1 MNHNS and CDR2 SASEGT. V was clipped by 2 bases and J by 1 base; unmatched bases: 8. The CDR3 spans 17 residues. CDR3 sequence: CASSERTAGGSGNTIYF. The CDR3 DNA sequence: TGTGCCAGCAGTGAAAGGACGGCAGGGGGGTCTGGAAACACCATATATTTT.

CDR3 in amino acids: CASSLMGTGNTEAFF. In DNA, the CDR3 is TGCGCCAGCAGCCTAATGGGGACAGGTAACACTGAAGCTTTCTTT. V gene TRBV4-1 combines with J gene TRBJ1-1, with TRBD1 matching over 8 bases. Germline V gives CDR1 MGHRA, CDR2 YSYEKL. Unmatched junction bases numbered 6, after V lost 4 bases and J lost 2 bases. The CDR3 runs 15 residues.

The CDR3 here is CASSTKMNTEAFF. Written as DNA, the CDR3 is TGTGCCAGCAGTACAAAAATGAACACTGAAGCTTTCTTT. The chain has TRBV2 and TRBJ1-1; D unclear. CDR1 SNHLY and CDR2 FYNNEI come from the germline V gene. The V and J ends lost 5 bases and 0 bases respectively, with 7 bases between them. The CDR3 runs to 13 residues.

The chain has TRBV5-1 and TRBJ2-1, with 11 bases that match TRBD2. Germline V gives CDR1 SGHRS, CDR2 YFSETQ. The CDR3 runs 15 residues. J was trimmed by 3 bases and V by 6 bases; bases with no gene match: 5. For the CDR3, the DNA is TGCGCCAGCACTATGCTAGCGGGGGGCTACAATGAGCAGTTCTTC. Translated: CASTMLAGGYNEQFF.

The rearrangement uses TRBV4-2 and TRBJ1-5, with a weak D call TRBD1 (6 bases). V was shortened by 3 bases and J by 3 bases, with 18 bases between the two germline ends. The CDR3 covers 17 residues. Germline loops: CDR1 LGHNA, CDR2 YNFKEQ. The CDR3 protein is CASSQAQSTGNNQPQHF. CDR3 coding DNA: TGTGCCAGCAGCCAGGCGCAAAGCACAGGGAACAATCAGCCCCAGCATTTT.

CDR3 protein: CSVRTATSPPANTGELFF. DNA of the CDR3: TGCAGCGTCAGGACAGCAACCTCCCCCCCAGCGAACACCGGGGAGCTGTTTTTT. The chain couples TRBV29-1 to TRBJ2-2; perhaps TRBD1 as D (6 bases). Looked up from germline, CDR1 is SQVTM and CDR2 is ANQGSEA. Trimming pared 6 bases from V and 0 bases from J, leaving 23 bases between. The CDR3 has 18 amino acids.

The rearrangement joins TRBV11-2 to TRBJ1-5; D not resolved. V was cut by 1 base and J by 7 bases, with 8 bases left in between. The length of the CDR3 is 13 residues. The germline V gene encodes CDR1 SGHAT and CDR2 FQNNGV. The CDR3 DNA sequence: TGTGCCAGCAGCTTAGTTGGCACCCAGCCCCAGCATTTT. As protein: CASSLVGTQPQHF.

The CDR3, as DNA: TGCGCCAGCAGCAAAGCGGGAGGAAGGTACGAGCAGTACTTC. Its protein is CASSKAGGRYEQYF. The chain is built from TRBV5-1 and TRBJ2-7; 9 bases map to TRBD2. This CDR3 is 14 amino acids long. V shed 4 bases and J 4 bases; nucleotides not matched to a gene: 6. Germline V gene sequence: CDR1 SGHRS, CDR2 YFSETQ.

This rearrangement joins TRBV10-3 to TRBJ1-5; 10 bases line up with TRBD1. Losses at the gene ends were 6 bases for V and 7 bases for J; bases not matched to a gene: 9. The CDR3 has 15 amino acids. CDR1 and CDR2 from the germline V gene are ENHRY and SYGVKD. The CDR3 here is CAIRADRGSVQPQHF. The DNA for the CDR3 is TGTGCCATCAGGGCGGACAGGGGGTCAGTCCAGCCCCAGCATTTT.

J is TRBJ2-5 and V is TRBV5-6, with 9 bases fitting TRBD1. The CDR3 extends over 14 amino acids. Trimming at V came to 6 bases and at J to 4 bases, leaving 7 bases not matched to a gene. Germline V gives CDR1 SGHDT, CDR2 YYEEEE. CDR3 sequence: CASTWGQGGETQYF. The CDR3, as DNA: TGTGCCAGCACGTGGGGACAGGGTGGAGAGACCCAGTACTTC.

The V gene is TRBV7-2, the J gene TRBJ2-7; D might be TRBD1 (5 bases). CDR1 is SGHTA and CDR2 is FQGNSA in the germline V gene. The V gene lost 3 bases and the J gene lost 2 bases, with 8 bases spanning the gap. The CDR3 length is 13 residues. CDR3 sequence reads: CASSLQGAYEQYF. CDR3 DNA: TGTGCCAGCAGCTTGCAGGGCGCCTACGAGCAGTACTTC.

The chain recombines TRBV2 with TRBJ2-7; 7 bases match TRBD2. V dropped 6 bases and J dropped 2; count of bases not matched to a gene: 7. The CDR3 is 14 amino acids. Germline V lookup: CDR1 SNHLY, CDR2 FYNNEI. As DNA, the CDR3 is TGTGCCAGCAGACCCCGGGACTATACCTACGAGCAGTACTTC. Its translation: CASRPRDYTYEQYF.

This clone was seen just once. The chain employs TRBV27 and TRBJ2-1; TRBD1 is a possible D gene (5 bases). The V end lost 3 bases, the J end lost 6 bases, and 12 bases lay between the germline ends. CDR3 length equals 14 residues. Germline V gene lookup returns CDR1 MNHEY and CDR2 SMNVEV (reference sequence). CDR3 sequence reads: CASSFGRAVNEQFF. The DNA of the CDR3 is TGTGCCAGCAGTTTTGGCAGGGCGGTCAATGAGCAGTTCTTC.

This clone was seen only a few times. V is TRBV7-9 and J is TRBJ1-4; no definite D call. Germline values: CDR1 SEHNR, CDR2 FQNEAQ (reference sequence). Between the trimmed V and J ends, which lost 3 bases and 6 bases, there was a span of 5 bases. CDR3 size: 12 residues. The CDR3 loop reads CASSFIDEKLFF. CDR3 nucleotide sequence: TGTGCCAGCAGCTTCATTGATGAAAAACTGTTTTTT.

Written as DNA, the CDR3 is TGTGCCAGCAGCTCACACGGACAGGGGGTTTTGATCTATGGCTACACCTTC. The encoded protein is CASSSHGQGVLIYGYTF. The chain has TRBV9 and TRBJ1-2; 10 nucleotides align to TRBD1. This CDR3 is built from 17 residues. J gave up 4 bases and V 4 bases, and 13 bases lay outside the gene matches. Germline lookup yields CDR1 SGDLS and CDR2 YYNGEE.

This sequence joins TRBV6-5 and TRBJ2-5, with TRBD1 matching 7 bases. The CDR3 runs 14 residues. The V and J ends lost 10 bases and 7 bases, in that order; junction bases with no gene match: 15. Germline CDR1 and CDR2: MNHEY and SVGAGI. As DNA, the CDR3 is TGTGCCACCACCACAGGGGCCGGGCCGGGGACCCAGTACTTC. It is translated as CATTTGAGPGTQYF.

This rearrangement joins TRBV11-2 to TRBJ2-3, with 7 bases matching TRBD1. The V gene end was trimmed by 4 bases and the J gene end by 2 bases; junction bases not matched to a gene: 9. The CDR3 runs 16 residues. CDR1 SGHAT and CDR2 FQNNGV come from the germline V gene. CDR3 sequence: CASSSGTASATDTQYF. As DNA, the CDR3 is TGTGCCAGCAGCTCCGGGACAGCTTCGGCCACAGATACGCAGTATTTT.

The chain combines TRBV7-3 with TRBJ1-1; D might be TRBD1 (5 bases). The CDR3 contains 13 residues. Trimming pared 5 bases from V and 8 bases from J, leaving 15 bases between. Germline V gives CDR1 SGHTA, CDR2 FQGTGA. The CDR3 DNA reads as TGTGCCAGCAGCCCCGGGTCGGGGGAGGAAGCTTTCTTT. Its protein product is CASSPGSGEEAFF. The complete variable domain, with remaining parts taken from reference TRBV7-3 and TRBJ1-1, reads GAGVSQTPSNKVTEKGKYVELRCDPISGHTALYWYRQSLGQGPEFLIYFQGTGAADDSGLPNDRFFAVRPEGSVSTLKIQRTERGDSAVYLCASSPGSGEEAFFGQGTRLTVV.